The rows below give T cell receptor beta chains drawn from one sample of a study of control samples from healthy donors and cancer patients. Using immunoSEQ multiplex PCR, the repertoire was profiled, and TCRdb retains in-frame clones only, with some absent. The data hold about 49,000 clones, with more than 90% observed a single time. Sequencing was performed on PBMCs. These receptor sequences come from a man aged 25-45 years with colorectal cancer. Each CDR3 is given with its conserved first and last residue. The D gene is left open where the match is weak. Some rows have no size entry. The others give once, few or many, or a class for an expanded clone.

len	v_gene	j_gene	abundance	d_gene	CDR3nt	CDR3aa
15	TRBV4-3	TRBJ1-6	.	.	TGCGCCAGCAGCCAAGACCGTGGCCGTAATTCACCCCTCCACTTT	CASSQDRGRNSPLHF
18	TRBV6-1	TRBJ2-2	.	TRBD2	TGTGCCAGCAGTGAAGCGCGGACTAGCGGGGGGCACGGAGGGGAGCTGTTTTTT	CASSEARTSGGHGGELFF
17	TRBV5-1	TRBJ2-1	once	.	TGCGCCAGCAGCCTATTCAAGACAGGCTTAACCTACAATGAGCAGTTCTTC	CASSLFKTGLTYNEQFF
15	TRBV11-2	TRBJ2-3	.	TRBD2	TGTGCCAGCAGCCCCGGGGGGGGAATCACAGATACGCAGTATTTT	CASSPGGGITDTQYF
16	TRBV14	TRBJ1-4	.	.	TGTGCCAGCAGCCAAGTTGGGGGACTGATTAATGAAAAACTGTTTTTT	CASSQVGGLINEKLFF
15	TRBV27	TRBJ1-5	.	.	TGTGCCAGCAGACCCAGCCCGGAAGGCAATCAGCCCCAGCATTTT	CASRPSPEGNQPQHF
14	TRBV19	TRBJ1-1	.	.	TGTGCCAGTAGTATGACAGGACTGAACACTGAAGCTTTCTTT	CASSMTGLNTEAFF
14	TRBV5-1	TRBJ1-2	.	.	TGCGCCAGCAGCTTGGAAAGGGGAGGGTATGGCTACACCTTC	CASSLERGGYGYTF
15	TRBV9	TRBJ2-1	.	TRBD2	TGTGCCAGCAGCAAAAGGACTAGCGGGGACAATGAGCAGTTCTTC	CASSKRTSGDNEQFF
13	TRBV7-9	TRBJ2-4	.	.	TGTGCCAGCAGCTCGGGGACCAAAAACATTCAGTACTTC	CASSSGTKNIQYF
19	TRBV3-1/TRBV3-2	TRBJ2-2	.	TRBD2	TGTGCCAGCAGCCAAGATCGGATGAAGCGGGGGGGCCGTACCGGGGAGCTGTTTTTT	CASSQDRMKRGGRTGELFF
15	TRBV19	TRBJ2-7	.	TRBD1	TGTGCCAGTAGTGTCGGAGGACAGGGGGCGAACGAGCAGTACTTC	CASSVGGQGANEQYF
18	TRBV4-3	TRBJ2-2	.	TRBD1	TGCGCCAGCAGCCAAGTCGTACTAGGACAGGGCAGGACCGGGGAGCTGTTTTTT	CASSQVVLGQGRTGELFF
18	TRBV3-1/TRBV3-2	TRBJ1-1	.	.	TGTGCCAGCAGCCAAGGGAGTGGGACTCCGGTCCGGAACACTGAAGCTTTCTTT	CASSQGSGTPVRNTEAFF
14	TRBV6-2/TRBV6-3	TRBJ1-2	.	.	TGTGCCAGCAGCGACCTAGGGTGGAACTATGGCTACACCTTC	CASSDLGWNYGYTF
13	TRBV18	TRBJ2-3	.	.	TGTGCCAGCTCACCCGAGACGGCCGATACGCAGTATTTT	CASSPETADTQYF
16	TRBV5-1	TRBJ1-1	.	TRBD1	TGCGCCAGCAGCCCGGGACAGGGGGCAGTGAACACTGAAGCTTTCTTT	CASSPGQGAVNTEAFF
15	TRBV7-8	TRBJ2-2	.	.	TGTGCCAGCAGCTTGGGGATTTCGGACACCGGGGAGCTGTTTTTT	CASSLGISDTGELFF
15	TRBV15	TRBJ1-2	.	TRBD1	TGTGCCACCAGCATCGGGACAGGGGGAACCTTTGGCTACACCTTC	CATSIGTGGTFGYTF
15	TRBV6-1	TRBJ1-5	.	.	TGTGCCAGCAGTGAACCGGGGTCCGGGCCGGAACCCCAGCATTTT	CASSEPGSGPEPQHF
14	TRBV9	TRBJ1-1	once	.	TGTGCCAGCAGCGGGGCAGAGATGAACACTGAAGCTTTCTTT	CASSGAEMNTEAFF
14	TRBV7-2	TRBJ2-3	once	.	TGTGCCAGCAGCAACCGAGGGGGCAGCGGGGAGCAGTATTTT	CASSNRGGSGEQYF
13	TRBV2	TRBJ1-1	.	TRBD1	TGTGCCAGCAGTCGGGACAGGAACACTGAAGCTTTCTTT	CASSRDRNTEAFF
15	TRBV24-1	TRBJ2-3	.	TRBD2	TGTGCCACGAGCCAGGTAGCGGGGAACACAGATACGCAGTATTTT	CATSQVAGNTDTQYF
15	TRBV5-1	TRBJ2-2	.	.	TGCGCCAGCAGTCCGGCGGAACAGGGCGCCGGGGAGCTGTTTTTT	CASSPAEQGAGELFF
14	TRBV2	TRBJ2-4	.	.	TGTGCCAGCAGTCCCCGGTTGGGGGAGAACATTCAGTACTTC	CASSPRLGENIQYF
15	TRBV7-9	TRBJ1-1	.	.	TGTGCCAGCAGCTTAGTTTTACAGGTGAACACTGAAGCTTTCTTT	CASSLVLQVNTEAFF
11	TRBV10-2	TRBJ1-6	.	.	TGCGCCAGCAGTGAGGGGTCTACCTTCCACTTT	CASSEGSTFHF
16	TRBV5-6	TRBJ1-2	once	.	TGTGCCAGCCGAATTTGGGGGGCAGGGACCATCTATGGCTACACCTTC	CASRIWGAGTIYGYTF
16	TRBV15	TRBJ2-3	.	.	TGTGCCACCAGCAGAGATCGGGGTGGGGGCACAGATACGCAGTATTTT	CATSRDRGGGTDTQYF
15	TRBV6-5	TRBJ2-2	.	TRBD1	TGTGCCAGCAGGGACAGGGGAAGAAACACCGGGGAGCTGTTTTTT	CASRDRGRNTGELFF
13	TRBV29-1	TRBJ2-5	.	.	TGCAGCGGTACCGGGGGAGGTCAAGAGACCCAGTACTTC	CSGTGGGQETQYF
16	TRBV3-1/TRBV3-2	TRBJ2-3	.	TRBD2	TGTGCCAGCAGCCAAGCCCTAGCGGATAGCACAGATACGCAGTATTTT	CASSQALADSTDTQYF
17	TRBV19	TRBJ2-3	.	.	TGTGCCAGTAGTATTGAAGTTGGGGGTGGTATCACAGATACGCAGTATTTT	CASSIEVGGGITDTQYF
18	TRBV5-8	TRBJ1-5	.	TRBD1	TGTGCCAGCAGCTTTTCCGGCTCGACAGGGTATAGCAATCAGCCCCAGCATTTT	CASSFSGSTGYSNQPQHF
14	TRBV4-3	TRBJ2-2	.	TRBD1	TGCGCCAGCAGCCAAGTCAGGGGGCAGCGGGAGCTGTTTTTT	CASSQVRGQRELFF
15	TRBV5-6	TRBJ2-7	few	.	TGTGCCAGCAGCTTGGTCGATTTGGGTAACTACGAGCAGTACTTC	CASSLVDLGNYEQYF
12	TRBV19	TRBJ2-7	.	TRBD1	TGTGCCAGTAGGGGGACAGGGCTCGAGCAGTACTTC	CASRGTGLEQYF
15	TRBV4-3	TRBJ2-2	.	.	TGCGCCAGCAGCCAAGATACCGTCCGGACCGGGGAGCTGTTTTTT	CASSQDTVRTGELFF
14	TRBV25-1	TRBJ1-5	.	.	TGTGCCAGCAGTGTAGGGTTGGGGGAACAGCCCCAGCATTTT	CASSVGLGEQPQHF
14	TRBV12-5	TRBJ1-1	.	TRBD1	TGTGCTAGTGGCTTGGGACAGGAGAACACTGAAGCTTTCTTT	CASGLGQENTEAFF
13	TRBV4-1	TRBJ1-2	.	.	TGCGCCAGCAGCCAAGTAGGGGGGGGTGGCTACACCTTC	CASSQVGGGGYTF
14	TRBV7-9	TRBJ2-3	.	.	TGTGCCAGCAGCTTCCCCCGGGAGACAGATACGCAGTATTTT	CASSFPRETDTQYF
14	TRBV6-5	TRBJ1-5	.	.	TGTGCCAGCAGGTTAGAAGTTAGCAATCAGCCCCAGCATTTT	CASRLEVSNQPQHF
14	TRBV11-2	TRBJ1-3	.	.	TGTGCCAGCAGCGAGGGTTTCTCTGGAAACACCATATATTTT	CASSEGFSGNTIYF
15	TRBV7-9	TRBJ2-3	.	.	TGTGCCAGCAACTTGGGCGGGGGCCCCACAGATACGCAGTATTTT	CASNLGGGPTDTQYF
15	TRBV11-2	TRBJ2-7	.	TRBD1	TGTGCCAGCAGCTTATACAGGGGCTCTACCTACGAGCAGTACTTC	CASSLYRGSTYEQYF
13	TRBV6-5	TRBJ1-5	.	.	TGTGCCAGCAGTTACTCTGCCAATCAGCCCCAGCATTTT	CASSYSANQPQHF
15	TRBV5-1	TRBJ2-1	.	TRBD2	TGCGCCAGCAGCTTTAGCGGGGGCCTCTACAATGAGCAGTTCTTC	CASSFSGGLYNEQFF
14	TRBV25-1	TRBJ2-2	.	.	TGTGCCAGCAGTGAATCGGGCGACACCGGGGAGCTGTTTTTT	CASSESGDTGELFF
15	TRBV6-5	TRBJ2-3	.	.	TGTGCCAGCAATCGTTACGCCACTAGCACAGATACGCAGTATTTT	CASNRYATSTDTQYF
11	TRBV6-5	TRBJ1-1	.	.	TGTGCCAGCAGTTACCCCCCCCAGGCTTTCTTT	CASSYPPQAFF